This paragraph reports one TCR beta chain. This clonotype occurred a few times. What antigen it recognizes has not been identified. Base qualities are not provided; no much larger clone lies one nucleotide away. Library generation was performed with PCR. TCRdb shows the sequencer as Illumina HiSeq 2500. TCR library preparation used molecular barcoding, with unique molecular identifiers applied to normalize quantification of the TCRbeta repertoire. TCRdb reworked the public reads: Q25 trimming with fastp, MiXCR clone assembly, productive beta chains retained. Each entry is one CDR3 protein sequence, shown with its most common DNA and genes. The sample contains approximately 510,000 distinct CDR3 sequences, about a sixth of them found a single time. Clones ranked in the top ten supply about 3.1% of the sample. The CDR3 starts with the cysteine, ends with the phenylalanine, and has 16 residues. The CDR3 DNA has 48 bases and is translated from base 1. Between the V and J ends, shortened by 5 bases and 1 base respectively, the junction contains 16 bases. The germline V gene encodes CDR1 ENHRY and CDR2 SYGVKD.

The data are from a study of T-cell reconstitution after alpha-beta-depleted transplantation in children (dated by TCRdb to 2016 to 2018). At the level of the whole study: Using TCR repertoire profiling, the study followed T-cell immune reconstitution in a quantitative way in children after TCRalphabeta/CD19-depleted allogeneic hematopoietic cell transplantation.

The sequence joins TRBV10-3 to TRBJ2-3, with TRBD1 as a weak D call on 6 bases. This sequence was found in a human donor who donated a stem cell graft to a child with acute lymphoblastic leukemia. Sequencing was performed on PBMCs from the stem cell graft donor, taken from the stem cell graft. The nucleotide sequence reads as follows: TGTGCCATCAGTTCCATGACAGGTCCTCGCACAGATACGCAGTATTTT. This yields the protein CAISSMTGPRTDTQYF.